This T cell receptor (beta chain) was retrieved from a study of tumor and adjacent non-tumor tissue in lung cancer. Study findings and constraints: In normal lung, the top 100 clones were significantly more dominant than in tumor. Tumor TCR diversity, when higher, was linked to shorter survival. Tumor tissue had significantly higher TCR diversity than normal lung.

A modified ARM-PCR protocol with three rounds of nested PCR amplified TCRbeta. From the multiplex PCR reads, TCRdb called clonotypes with MiXCR, one entry per CDR3 protein. The profile shows around 86,000 distinct CDR3 sequences, around 77% of them singletons. Regarding this clonotype: Its target is not known. The junction and the germline gene differ at one end; a read error may be behind it.

The template was RNA from unsorted bulk tissue. Germline assignment: CDR1 MNHNY and CDR2 SVGAGI (reference sequence). CDR3 size: 16 residues. Sequencing was performed on lung tumor tissue. This TCR was recovered from a woman in her thirties or forties with non-small cell lung cancer. The J gene is TRBJ1-2, the V gene TRBV6-6; a weak D match, TRBD1 (5 bases). CDR3 residues: CATSSVNAGGRDGYTF. The CDR3 nucleotides are TGTGCCACCAGTTCGGTAAATGCGGGGGGGAGAGATGGCTACACCTTC.